Following are 23 T cell receptor beta chains from one sample sequenced in a study of regulatory T cells in long-lasting Graves disease. Arm-PCR of CDR3 regions and iRepertoire HTBI primers were the basis on which TCR beta libraries were built. A single record per CDR3 protein comes from TCRdb applying MiXCR to the multiplex PCR reads. The sample contains 500,000 to 700,000 distinct CDR3 sequences, roughly 15% of which appear only once. Time point noted: newly diagnosed GD, antithyroid drugs for less than 3 months. Scientists built the TCR library using RNA that was extracted from PBMCs. These same records also appear under a second study, on T cells in Graves' hyperthyroidism and ophthalmopathy.

The specimen was peripheral blood mononuclear cells (PBMCs), collected at new diagnosis, from a patient treated with antithyroid drugs. All receptors come from a woman in her 30s with Graves disease.

CDR3 bases: TGCGCCAGCAGCTTGACGACTAGCGGACTCTACGAGCAGTACTTC. Translation: CASSLTTSGLYEQYF. This chain connects TRBV5-1 to TRBJ2-7, with TRBD2 identical over 9 bases. V lost 1 base to trimming and J lost 3 bases; unmatched junction nucleotides: 5. The CDR3 covers 15 residues. Germline V gene data show CDR1 as SGHRS and CDR2 as YFSETQ.

This clonotype was observed many times. V and J are TRBV6-1 and TRBJ1-2; D is uncertain. V lost 1 base, J lost 4 bases, and 13 bases lay in between. Germline CDR1 reads MNHNS; CDR2 reads SASEGT. This CDR3 has 15 amino acids. CDR3 DNA sequence: TGTGCCAGCAGTGAAGAATTTCAGGCAGCCTATGGCTACACCTTC. It is translated as CASSEEFQAAYGYTF.

The table lists this clonotype with a few counts. The chain couples TRBV6-2 or TRBV6-3 to TRBJ2-1; perhaps TRBD1 as D (5 bases). The CDR3 is 12 amino acids. V dropped 4 bases and J dropped 8 bases, with 9 bases sitting between them. Germline CDR1 is MNHEY and CDR2 is SVGEGT. The CDR3 DNA reads as TGTGCCAGCAGTTCAGGGTCCTATGAGCAGTTCTTC. This translates into CASSSGSYEQFF.

This chain links TRBV25-1 with TRBJ1-4; 7 positions agree with TRBD1. V was clipped by 6 bases and J by 3 bases; unmatched bases: 13. This CDR3 has 17 residues. CDR1 and CDR2 (germline): MGHDK, SYGVNS. The CDR3 region has the DNA TGTGCCAGCAGCGATCTAGGGGGCGGACAGCCTAATGAAAAACTGTTTTTT. Translating gives CASSDLGGGQPNEKLFF.

This clonotype was counted between two and nine times. The V and J genes are TRBV11-3 and TRBJ2-3, with a tentative D call TRBD1 (5 bases). Germline values: CDR1 SGHNT, CDR2 YENEEA. The CDR3 runs to 16 residues. Trimming removed 0 bases at V and 4 bases at J, with 14 bases between. CDR3 in amino acids: CASSLESQGASDTQYF. In DNA form, the CDR3 reads TGTGCCAGCAGCTTAGAGTCGCAGGGTGCCTCAGATACGCAGTATTTT.

This clonotype showed up many times. The chain employs TRBV7-9 and TRBJ2-7; D gene uncertain. Trimming pared 2 bases from V and 3 bases from J, leaving 5 bases between. The CDR3 consists of 12 residues. Germline assignment: CDR1 SEHNR and CDR2 FQNEAQ (reference sequence). CDR3 DNA sequence: TGTGCCAGCAGCTTAAAGGACTACGAGCAGTACTTC. Protein product: CASSLKDYEQYF.

CDR3: CASSDSRETDTQYF. CDR3 DNA sequence: TGTGCCAGCAGTGACTCGAGAGAAACAGATACGCAGTATTTT. The chain combines TRBV6-4 with TRBJ2-3, with D unresolved. V dropped 0 bases and J dropped 3 bases, with 7 bases sitting between them. The CDR3 is 14 residues long. CDR1 is MRHNA, CDR2 SNTAGT, per germline.

The chain recombines TRBV28 with TRBJ1-4; D not certain. The germline V and J ends were trimmed by 3 bases and 8 bases, with 7 bases remaining between them. Germline V lookup: CDR1 MDHEN, CDR2 SYDVKM. This CDR3 is 12 amino acids long. The CDR3 spells CASSLTREKLFF. The CDR3 DNA is TGTGCCAGCAGTTTGACGAGGGAAAAACTGTTTTTT.

This clonotype was seen a few times. The V call is TRBV6-1, the J call TRBJ2-2; D not resolved. This CDR3 contains 13 residues. V shed 2 bases and J shed 5 bases, with 6 bases lying between them. Germline CDR1 MNHNS, CDR2 SASEGT. The CDR3 DNA follows: TGTGCCAGCAGTGAACAAAGGACCGGGGAGCTGTTTTTT. Encoded protein: CASSEQRTGELFF.

Only a few counts were recorded for this clonotype. CDR3 DNA: TGTGCCAGTACGACTTGGAACACAGATACGCAGTATTTT. Translating gives CASTTWNTDTQYF. The V and J genes are TRBV19 and TRBJ2-3, with unresolved D. The CDR3 runs to 13 residues. In germline, CDR1 is LNHDA, CDR2 SQIVND (reference sequence). The germline V and J ends were trimmed by 7 bases and 2 bases, with 10 bases remaining between them.

At least ten counts were recorded for this clonotype. The chain has TRBV18 and TRBJ1-4; TRBD1 might be the D (5 bases). The CDR3 runs 12 residues. Between the trimmed V and J ends, which lost 2 bases and 7 bases, there was a span of 5 bases. The germline V gene has CDR1 KGHSH and CDR2 LQKENI. The CDR3 loop reads CASSPGAEKLFF. The CDR3, as DNA: TGTGCCAGCTCACCAGGGGCTGAAAAACTGTTTTTT.

The table lists this clonotype with a few counts. V gene TRBV6-1 combines with J gene TRBJ1-5, with D uncertain. The germline V and J ends were trimmed by 3 bases and 9 bases, with 15 bases remaining between them. The V gene's germline CDR1 is MNHNS and CDR2 SASEGT. The CDR3 covers 14 residues. The CDR3 region has the DNA TGTGCCAGCAGTGAGGACCCTCTCTGGAGGCCCCAGCATTTT. It encodes CASSEDPLWRPQHF.

V and J are TRBV28 and TRBJ1-5; tentatively, D is TRBD1 (6 bases). Germline assignment: CDR1 MDHEN and CDR2 SYDVKM. The CDR3 extends over 18 amino acids. Trimming pared 6 bases from V and 2 bases from J, leaving 23 bases between. CDR3 sequence: CASRLRTVPGFGNQPQHF. The CDR3 DNA sequence: TGTGCCAGCAGGTTACGGACAGTCCCGGGTTTTGGCAATCAGCCCCAGCATTTT.

This clonotype was detected ten times or more. This chain joins TRBV12-5 and TRBJ2-2; D may be TRBD1 or TRBD2 (5 bases each). The CDR3 spans 19 residues. The germline CDR1 and CDR2 sequences are LGHNT and FRNRAP. The germline V and J ends were trimmed by 1 base and 1 base, with 19 bases remaining between them. The CDR3 sequence is CASGLAIGTPWLNTGELFF. The CDR3 bases are TGTGCTAGTGGTTTGGCTATCGGGACGCCTTGGCTGAACACCGGGGAGCTGTTTTTT.

This clonotype occurred many times. The chain uses TRBV29-1 and TRBJ1-2; 7 bases line up with TRBD1. Germline V CDR1 and CDR2: SQVTM, ANQGSEA. J lost 6 bases, V lost 4 bases, and 8 bases had no gene match. The CDR3 extends over 13 amino acids. The CDR3 bases are TGCAGCGTTGTTTCTCCAGGGGGAGATGGCTACACCTTC. Its translation: CSVVSPGGDGYTF.

This clonotype showed up many times. The chain employs TRBV6-2 or TRBV6-3 and TRBJ1-1; D perhaps matches TRBD1 (6 bases). V lost 4 bases to trimming and J lost 7 bases, with 10 bases between them. This CDR3 region has 12 residues. Germline CDR1 is MNHEY and CDR2 is SVGEGT. In DNA, the CDR3 is TGTGCCAGCAGTTTAAGGGGGGGTGAAGCTTTCTTT. It yields the protein CASSLRGGEAFF.

CDR3 residues: CASSQGGLAMDTQYF. CDR3 DNA sequence: TGTGCCAGCAGCCAAGGGGGACTAGCGATGGATACGCAGTATTTT. This chain connects TRBV3-1 to TRBJ2-3; 10 bases are shared with TRBD2. Germline V gene sequence: CDR1 LGHDT, CDR2 YNNKEL (reference sequence). Trimming at V came to 1 base and at J to 6 bases, leaving 4 bases not matched to a gene. This CDR3 is 15 amino acids long.

The sample holds a few counts of this clonotype. The rearrangement links TRBV27 to TRBJ1-6; no firm D call. Deletions cut 2 bases from V and 4 bases from J, with 15 bases between. CDR3 length equals 17 residues. Germline loops: CDR1 MNHEY, CDR2 SMNVEV (reference sequence). The CDR3: CASSLNVLGPYNSPLHF. In DNA, the CDR3 is TGTGCCAGCAGTTTAAATGTGCTGGGTCCATATAATTCACCCCTCCACTTT.

The rearrangement links TRBV6-2 or TRBV6-3 to TRBJ2-5, with D unclear. The CDR3 runs 12 residues. Trimming stripped 7 bases from V and 4 bases from J, with 10 bases between. Germline V gene data show CDR1 as MNHEY and CDR2 as SVGEGT. The CDR3 region has the DNA TGTGCCAGCAACTCGTCCCCAGAGACCCAGTACTTC. Translated, it gives CASNSSPETQYF.

This clonotype was seen only a few times. The CDR3 reads CASGERLDEQFF. In DNA form, the CDR3 reads TGTGCCAGTGGGGAAAGATTGGATGAGCAGTTCTTC. V gene TRBV5-6 combines with J gene TRBJ2-1; D gene ambiguous. The V end lost 8 bases, the J end lost 8 bases, and 14 bases lay between the germline ends. This CDR3 is built from 12 residues. Germline V gene data show CDR1 as SGHDT and CDR2 as YYEEEE.

This clonotype was seen only once. A junction end diverges from the germline sequence, so it may reflect a read error. The genes are TRBV5-1 and TRBJ1-5; 7 bases line up with TRBD1. Per the germline V gene, CDR1 is SGHRS and CDR2 is YFSETQ. This CDR3 spans 15 amino acids. The chain's CDR3 is CASSLSGTANQPQHF. CDR3 DNA sequence: TGTGCCAGCAGCTTGTCGGGGACAGCCAATCAGCCCCAGCATTTT.

This clonotype was counted many times. This chain links TRBV6-2 or TRBV6-3 with TRBJ1-4; TRBD1 aligns across 7 bases. Germline CDR1 and CDR2: MNHEY and SVGEGT. The CDR3 runs 14 residues. V lost 6 bases to trimming and J lost 3 bases; unmatched junction nucleotides: 4. DNA for the CDR3: TGTGCCAGCAGACCGGACAGGCCTAATGAAAAACTGTTTTTT. Its protein is CASRPDRPNEKLFF.

There are many counts of this clonotype. The chain has TRBV29-1 and TRBJ2-1; TRBD1 might be the D (6 bases). The V and J ends lost 4 bases and 4 bases respectively, with 11 bases between them. The germline gives CDR1 SQVTM, CDR2 ANQGSEA. The CDR3 is 13 amino acids. CDR3 in DNA: TGCAGCGTTGCTCGGGACATGTACAATGAGCAGTTCTTC. This gives the protein CSVARDMYNEQFF.